The 23 T cell receptor beta chains below come from one sample, sequenced in a study of cytomegalovirus exposure and HLA in healthy donors. PCR involved 60 Vbeta and 13 Jbeta primers. The assay was immunoSEQ multiplex PCR, and TCRdb's table has in-frame clones only and misses some. The sample includes approximately 54,000 clones, 82% seen only once; the top ten take 2.5% to 3.5%. Sequenced: PBMCs. Every receptor here comes from a woman aged 18-29 years in good health and CMV-seronegative.

The V call is TRBV5-1, the J call TRBJ2-5; weak D call: TRBD2 (6 bases). V was clipped by 6 bases and J by 4 bases, with 16 bases between them. The CDR3 loop spans 14 amino acids. Germline V gene lookup returns CDR1 SGHRS and CDR2 YFSETQ. The CDR3 sequence: CASTLRLEGETQYF. The CDR3, as DNA: TGCGCCAGCACCCTGCGACTAGAGGGAGAGACCCAGTACTTC. The whole variable domain, remainder taken from reference TRBV5-1 and TRBJ2-5, is KAGVTQTPRYLIKTRGQQVTLSCSPISGHRSVSWYQQTPGQGLQFLFEYFSETQRNKGNFPGRFSGRQFSNSRSEMNVSTLELGDSALYLCASTLRLEGETQYFGPGTRLLVL.

The chain combines TRBV27 with TRBJ1-5, with 7 bases fitting TRBD1. The CDR3 consists of 15 residues. V shed 4 bases, J shed 2 bases, and the junction held 5 bases outside the gene matches. Germline V CDR1 and CDR2: MNHEY, SMNVEV (reference sequence). The CDR3 nucleotides are TGTGCCAGCAGTTCCAGGGGGGTAGGCAATCAGCCCCAGCATTTT. This codes for CASSSRGVGNQPQHF.

In this sample, this clone turned up a few times. The CDR3 nucleotides read TGTGCCAGCAGGCGAGAGAGACAGGGAATGAACACTGAAGCTTTCTTT. Protein: CASRRERQGMNTEAFF. V is TRBV27 and J is TRBJ1-1, with 7 positions matching TRBD1. From germline, CDR1 is MNHEY and CDR2 SMNVEV (reference sequence). V shed 6 bases and J 0 bases; nucleotides not matched to a gene: 10. This CDR3 is 16 amino acids long.

The CDR3 DNA sequence: TGTGCCAGCAGTACAGGGGACTCTGGGGCCAACGTCCTGACTTTC. Translation gives CASSTGDSGANVLTF. The chain links TRBV6-1 to TRBJ2-6; 7 bases agree with TRBD1. After removal of 5 bases from V and 0 bases from J, the junction contained 1 base not matched to a gene. Germline CDR1 reads MNHNS; CDR2 reads SASEGT. The CDR3 consists of 15 residues.

The chain has TRBV18 and TRBJ2-5; 9 bases align to TRBD1. Trimming at V came to 6 bases and at J to 4 bases, leaving 9 bases not matched to a gene. CDR1 and CDR2 (germline): KGHSH, LQKENI. This CDR3 has 15 residues. CDR3 nucleotides: TGTGCCAGCTCGGCCGGGACAGGGTTGGGAGAGACCCAGTACTTC. Its translation: CASSAGTGLGETQYF. Variable domain in full (rest from reference TRBV18 and TRBJ2-5): NAGVMQNPRHLVRRRGQEARLRCSPMKGHSHVYWYRQLPEEGLKFMVYLQKENIIDESGMPKERFSAEFPKEGPSILRIQQVVRGDSAAYFCASSAGTGLGETQYFGPGTRLLVL.

The V and J genes are TRBV14 and TRBJ2-7; 8 bases fit TRBD1. V was pared by 0 bases and J by 0 bases, with 1 base of the junction left unmatched. Looked up from germline, CDR1 is SGHDN and CDR2 is FVKESK. This CDR3 is built from 15 residues. The CDR3 spells CASSQEDRASYEQYF. The CDR3 bases are TGTGCCAGCAGCCAAGAGGACAGGGCCTCCTACGAGCAGTACTTC.

The V and J genes are TRBV5-1 and TRBJ2-3, with 13 bases identical to TRBD2. V trimming: 4 bases; J trimming: 5 bases; junction bases outside the gene matches: 10. Germline values: CDR1 SGHRS, CDR2 YFSETQ. This CDR3 is built from 17 residues. The CDR3 coding sequence is TGCGCCAGCAGCCCGGGACTAGCGGGGCTCCAGGTAGATACGCAGTATTTT. Encoded protein: CASSPGLAGLQVDTQYF. The complete variable domain, with remaining parts taken from reference TRBV5-1 and TRBJ2-3, reads KAGVTQTPRYLIKTRGQQVTLSCSPISGHRSVSWYQQTPGQGLQFLFEYFSETQRNKGNFPGRFSGRQFSNSRSEMNVSTLELGDSALYLCASSPGLAGLQVDTQYFGPGTRLTVL.

There are a few counts of this clone. V usage is TRBV6-4 and J usage is TRBJ2-3; 8 bases are a match to TRBD2. Looked up from germline, CDR1 is MRHNA and CDR2 is SNTAGT. With V trimmed by 5 bases and J by 6 bases, 4 bases remained unmatched. CDR3 length: 13 amino acids. CDR3 protein: CASSQRESDTQYF. CDR3 DNA sequence: TGTGCCAGCAGTCAGCGGGAGTCGGATACGCAGTATTTT.

The V and J genes are TRBV5-1 and TRBJ2-1; D gene ambiguous. The germline V gene encodes CDR1 SGHRS and CDR2 YFSETQ. This CDR3 region has 15 residues. Trimming cost V 4 bases and J 14 bases, with 25 bases left between them. The CDR3 spells CASSAGSPDSEREFF. The CDR3, as DNA: TGCGCCAGCAGCGCCGGTTCGCCAGACTCCGAGAGAGAGTTCTTC. Looking up the rest from reference TRBV5-1 and TRBJ2-1 gives the full variable domain: KAGVTQTPRYLIKTRGQQVTLSCSPISGHRSVSWYQQTPGQGLQFLFEYFSETQRNKGNFPGRFSGRQFSNSRSEMNVSTLELGDSALYLCASSAGSPDSEREFFGPGTRLTVL.

The chain couples TRBV27 to TRBJ2-1; 15 nucleotides agree with TRBD2. The ends lost 5 bases at V and 7 bases at J; junction bases unmatched: 6. Germline V gene data show CDR1 as MNHEY and CDR2 as SMNVEV (reference sequence). The CDR3 covers 16 residues. CDR3 coding DNA: TGTGCCAGCAGTCCCCCGGGACTAGCGGGAGGTAATGAGCAGTTCTTC. It encodes CASSPPGLAGGNEQFF.

This chain links TRBV6-4 with TRBJ2-1; TRBD2 might be the D (6 bases). This CDR3 has 15 residues. Germline V gene data show CDR1 as MRHNA and CDR2 as SNTAGT. Trimming left V 6 bases short and J 1 base short, with 13 bases between. The chain's CDR3 is CASRAEGGSYNEQFF. Written as DNA, the CDR3 is TGTGCCAGCAGGGCGGAGGGTGGGTCCTACAATGAGCAGTTCTTC.

This chain links TRBV12-5 with TRBJ2-2; 9 positions agree with TRBD1. The junction had 4 bases not matched to a gene; V was cut back by 0 bases and J by 5 bases. Per the germline V gene, CDR1 is LGHNT and CDR2 is FRNRAP. This CDR3 region has 16 residues. CDR3 loop: CASGLVLDRGTGELFF. The CDR3 DNA sequence: TGTGCTAGTGGTTTGGTACTTGACAGGGGGACCGGGGAGCTGTTTTTT.

CDR3 bases: TGTGCCAGCAGCTTAGGCAGGGGAGAGACCCAGTACTTC. Residues: CASSLGRGETQYF. V usage is TRBV7-3 and J usage is TRBJ2-5; D perhaps matches TRBD1 (6 bases). This CDR3 has 13 residues. The germline CDR1 and CDR2 sequences are SGHTA and FQGTGA. V was cut by 2 bases and J by 4 bases, with 8 bases left in between.

V gene TRBV18 combines with J gene TRBJ2-5; D not resolved. CDR1 KGHSH and CDR2 LQKENI come from the germline V gene. The V gene lost 3 bases and the J gene lost 5 bases, with 10 bases spanning the gap. This CDR3 is built from 13 residues. Written as DNA, the CDR3 is TGTGCCAGCTCACCTTCACTCGCGGAGACCCAGTACTTC. Amino acid sequence: CASSPSLAETQYF.

This CDR3 is CASSPLDWNEQYF. The CDR3 bases are TGTGCCAGCAGTCCCCTAGATTGGAACGAGCAGTACTTC. The V call is TRBV28, the J call TRBJ2-7; D remains unclear. V gave up 5 bases and J gave up 5 bases, with 13 bases separating them. The germline CDR1 and CDR2 sequences are MDHEN and SYDVKM. The CDR3 runs to 13 residues.

The J gene is TRBJ2-1, the V gene TRBV27; 10 bases are a match to TRBD2. This CDR3 has 15 residues. V trimming: 6 bases; J trimming: 7 bases; junction bases outside the gene matches: 9. Germline CDR1 reads MNHEY; CDR2 reads SMNVEV (reference sequence). The chain's CDR3 is CASSPRGSGRNEQFF. The CDR3 DNA is TGTGCCAGCAGCCCCAGGGGTAGCGGGAGGAATGAGCAGTTCTTC.

The chain combines TRBV7-2 with TRBJ2-7; the D is unclear. Germline CDR1 and CDR2: SGHTA and FQGNSA. V shed 1 base and J shed 4 bases, with 14 bases lying between them. The CDR3 is 15 amino acids. The CDR3 nucleotides read TGTGCCAGCAGCTTAGATTGGGCCACCAATTACGAGCAGTACTTC. It encodes CASSLDWATNYEQYF.

The V and J genes are TRBV5-1 and TRBJ1-4, with 11 nucleotides matching TRBD1. V shed 4 bases and J 3 bases; nucleotides not matched to a gene: 2. Germline lookup yields CDR1 SGHRS and CDR2 YFSETQ. There are 15 residues in the CDR3. In DNA, the CDR3 is TGCGCCAGCAGCCTGGGACAGGGGGCTAATGAAAAACTGTTTTTT. The encoded protein is CASSLGQGANEKLFF.

This clone was seen just once. This chain connects TRBV28 to TRBJ2-3; 11 nucleotides match TRBD2. CDR3 size: 16 residues. Losses at the gene ends were 2 bases for V and 3 bases for J; bases not matched to a gene: 4. CDR1 and CDR2 (germline): MDHEN, SYDVKM. The DNA for the CDR3 is TGTGCCAGCAGTTTAGCAGCTAGCGGGAGGACAGATACGCAGTATTTT. This sequence encodes CASSLAASGRTDTQYF. Drawing the rest from reference TRBV28 and TRBJ2-3, the complete variable domain is DVKVTQSSRYLVKRTGEKVFLECVQDMDHENMFWYRQDPGLGLRLIYFSYDVKMKEKGDIPEGYSVSREKKERFSLILESASTNQTSMYLCASSLAASGRTDTQYFGPGTRLTVL.

This clone has a handful of counts. This chain joins TRBV30 and TRBJ2-7; 8 bases align to TRBD2. The V gene's germline CDR1 is GTSNPN and CDR2 SVGIG (reference sequence). This CDR3 has 14 amino acids. V lost 3 bases and J lost 6; bases outside the gene matches: 10. The CDR3 reads CAWRTGLASSEQYF. The DNA for the CDR3 is TGTGCCTGGAGGACCGGACTAGCCAGCAGCGAGCAGTACTTC.

This sequence joins TRBV28 and TRBJ2-5; 8 bases map to TRBD1. Germline values: CDR1 MDHEN, CDR2 SYDVKM. The CDR3 totals 14 residues. Unmatched junction bases numbered 13, after V lost 6 bases and J lost 10 bases. CDR3 loop: CASSPTGGGSVQYF. The CDR3 DNA reads TGTGCCAGCAGCCCCACAGGGGGTGGGAGTGTCCAGTACTTC.

This chain joins TRBV7-9 and TRBJ2-7; TRBD2 agrees at 9 bases. The germline V gene has CDR1 SEHNR and CDR2 FQNEAQ (reference sequence). There are 14 residues in the CDR3. Trimming removed 3 bases from V and 3 bases from J; junction bases left unmatched: 3. DNA of the CDR3: TGTGCCAGCAGCTTGTCAGCGGGAGGCTACGAGCAGTACTTC. Protein: CASSLSAGGYEQYF.

The chain is built from TRBV19 and TRBJ1-6, with D possibly matching TRBD1 (5 bases). CDR3 length: 15 amino acids. The V end was cut by 5 bases, the J end by 9 bases, with 17 bases between. Germline CDR1 and CDR2: LNHDA and SQIVND (reference sequence). The CDR3 DNA reads as TGTGCCAGTAGTGCCTCGGGGGGGGGAATTTCACCCCTCCACTTT. It is translated as CASSASGGGISPLHF.